A single T cell receptor (beta chain) is shown here with its context. This sample is drawn from a study of blood T cell repertoires in COVID-19. Study background: Specimens from acute and convalescent COVID-19 originated in the United States, Italy and Spain.

Germline trimming cut 6 bases from V and 5 bases from J; bases unmatched to any gene: 3. The CDR3 extends over 13 amino acids. Germline values: CDR1 MNHEY, CDR2 SMNVEV (reference sequence). Sequencing was performed with immunoSEQ multiplex PCR; in TCRdb, only in-frame clones are kept and a portion is missing. The table shows 150,000 or so clones, with around 93% occurring only once. The chain carries TRBV27 and TRBJ1-1, with 10 bases that match TRBD1. This sequence originates from a man aged 25 to 45 with COVID-19, enrolled during active disease. Material for sequencing was peripheral blood. This CDR3 reads CASRRTGGTEAFF. The CDR3, as DNA: TGTGCCAGCAGGAGGACAGGGGGTACTGAAGCTTTCTTT.